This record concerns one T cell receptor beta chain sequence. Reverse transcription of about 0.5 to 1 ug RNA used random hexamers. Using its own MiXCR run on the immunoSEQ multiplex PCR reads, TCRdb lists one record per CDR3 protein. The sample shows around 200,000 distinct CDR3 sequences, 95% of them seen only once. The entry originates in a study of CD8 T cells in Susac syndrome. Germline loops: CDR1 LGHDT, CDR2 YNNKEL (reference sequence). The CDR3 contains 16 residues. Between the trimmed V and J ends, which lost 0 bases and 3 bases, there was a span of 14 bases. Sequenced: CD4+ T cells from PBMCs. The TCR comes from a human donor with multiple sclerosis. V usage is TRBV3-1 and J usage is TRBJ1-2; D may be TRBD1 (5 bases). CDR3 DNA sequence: TGTGCCAGCAGCCAAGACCACACCGGGACGGACTATGGCTACACCTTC. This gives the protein CASSQDHTGTDYGYTF. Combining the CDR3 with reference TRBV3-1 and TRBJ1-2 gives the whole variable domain DTAVSQTPKYLVTQMGNDKSIKCEQNLGHDTMYWYKQDSKKFLKIMFSYNNKELIINETVPNRFSPKSPDKAHLNLHINSLELGDSAVYFCASSQDHTGTDYGYTFGSGTRLTVV.